One TCR beta chain is described in this entry. In TCRdb, the reads were re-called with MiXCR into one record per CDR3 protein. The sample has about 740,000 distinct CDR3 sequences; roughly a third are singletons. This record belongs to a study of T cell repertoires in cytomegalovirus infection. V shed 1 base and J shed 3 bases, with 15 bases lying between them. Per germline, CDR1 SGHAT and CDR2 FQDESV (reference sequence). The CDR3 is made up of 16 amino acids. The origin of this receptor is a human donor in good health (CMV status not recorded). Some clones in this sample may be carry-over from other donors' samples. The material sequenced was PBMCs. V usage is TRBV11-1 and J usage is TRBJ2-5; D gene uncertain. This chain's CDR3 is CASSLVPGPSKETQYF. CDR3 DNA sequence: TGTGCCAGCAGCTTAGTTCCGGGTCCCTCAAAAGAGACCCAGTACTTC.